Listed here are 6 T cell receptor beta chains from one sample, sequenced in a study of blood T cell repertoires in COVID-19. Measured with immunoSEQ multiplex PCR; TCRdb has only the in-frame clones, and not every one. The table lists more than 90,000 clones, 82% of them singletons. Sequencing used peripheral blood. These receptors all stem from a man aged 80 or over with acute or convalescent COVID-19.

The chain recombines TRBV5-1 with TRBJ2-2; 9 bases agree with TRBD1. The CDR3 totals 17 residues. The germline V gene has CDR1 SGHRS and CDR2 YFSETQ. The ends lost 0 bases at V and 5 bases at J; junction bases unmatched: 8. CDR3 region: CASSLEGQGPGTGELFF. Written as DNA, the CDR3 is TGCGCCAGCAGCTTGGAGGGACAGGGCCCGGGGACCGGGGAGCTGTTTTTT.

The gene calls are TRBV5-1 and TRBJ1-6; 10 bases match TRBD1. Germline V gives CDR1 SGHRS, CDR2 YFSETQ. Trimming at V came to 0 bases and at J to 8 bases, leaving 2 bases not matched to a gene. The CDR3 is 15 residues long. CDR3 coding DNA: TGCGCCAGCAGCTTGGGTGGGACAGGGGATTCACCCCTCCACTTT. This codes for CASSLGGTGDSPLHF.

J is TRBJ2-3 and V is TRBV11-2, with D possibly being TRBD2 (5 bases). Trimming stripped 7 bases from V and 0 bases from J, with 14 bases between. This CDR3 comprises 15 residues. CDR1 is SGHAT, CDR2 FQNNGV, per germline. CDR3 bases: TGTGCCAGCAAACTAATTCGGGAAAGCACAGATACGCAGTATTTT. It yields the protein CASKLIRESTDTQYF.

This chain joins TRBV5-4 and TRBJ1-6; D gene uncertain. Germline V gives CDR1 SGHNT, CDR2 YYREEE (reference sequence). The CDR3 is 12 amino acids. V was cut by 2 bases and J by 8 bases, with 5 bases left in between. CDR3: CASSLTDSPLHF. CDR3 bases: TGTGCCAGCAGCTTAACAGATTCACCCCTCCACTTT.

This clone was recorded once. The chain has TRBV7-8 and TRBJ1-1; perhaps TRBD1 as D (5 bases). Germline V CDR1 and CDR2: SGHVS, FQNEAQ. The V end was cut by 1 base, the J end by 0 bases, with 9 bases between. The CDR3 covers 15 residues. CDR3 nucleotide sequence: TGTGCCAGCAGCTTAGAAGGGACTGTGAACACTGAAGCTTTCTTT. It specifies CASSLEGTVNTEAFF.

The gene calls are TRBV19 and TRBJ2-1; possibly TRBD2 for D (5 bases). The CDR3 is made up of 12 amino acids. Trimming took off 3 bases at V and 9 bases at J, with 9 bases between the two ends. Germline V gene sequence: CDR1 LNHDA, CDR2 SQIVND (reference sequence). The CDR3 coding sequence is TGTGCCAGTAGTATTGGAGGCATTGAGCAGTTCTTC. This encodes CASSIGGIEQFF.